The rows below give T cell receptor beta chains drawn from one sample of a study of response to subunit inactivated influenza vaccine. One entry per CDR3 protein results from TCRdb running MiXCR on the RT-PCR reads. The repertoire holds about 700,000 distinct CDR3 sequences, 11% to 15% seen once, with 6.5% to 8.5% in the top ten. The material sequenced was PBMCs from blood, taken 14 days before vaccination. All receptors come from a man in his forties or fifties who received an inactivated influenza vaccine. The CDR3 runs from the conserved cysteine through the conserved F or W. Fields, in order: CDR3 DNA, CDR3 protein, clone size, J gene, CDR3 length, V gene, D gene. D genes are given only for firm matches. Clone size is stated in some rows and not others, as once, few, many or a class when expanded.

TGCGCCAGCAGCCAAGTCCAGGGGTATTATGGCTACACCTTC CASSQVQGYYGYTF once TRBJ1-2 14 TRBV4-3 .
TGTGCCAGCAGCTTATCAGCGGGGGTTGGGGAGACCCAGTACTTC CASSLSAGVGETQYF many TRBJ2-5 15 TRBV7-9 TRBD2
TGTGCCAGCAGTACCCAGAGGACTTGCGGGGTCCCAGATACGCAGTATTTT CASSTQRTCGVPDTQYF few TRBJ2-3 17 TRBV6-1 .
TGTGCCAGCAGCCTCAGGACTAGCGGGAGAGCTTACAATGAGCAGTTCTTC CASSLRTSGRAYNEQFF few TRBJ2-1 17 TRBV13 TRBD2
TGTGCCAGCAGCTTGGTTCCTTACGCTGAAGCTTTCTTT CASSLVPYAEAFF many TRBJ1-1 13 TRBV5-5 .
TGTGCCAGCAGTTTGTTCCGCAGGTTGGAGCAGTACTTC CASSLFRRLEQYF . TRBJ2-7 13 TRBV12-3/TRBV12-4 .
TGCGCCAGCAGCCTAGGACTACGAGCAGATACGCAGTATTTT CASSLGLRADTQYF . TRBJ2-3 14 TRBV4-1 .
TGCAGCGCCGCGTGGGCATTGACCTACGAGCAGTACTTC CSAAWALTYEQYF few TRBJ2-7 13 TRBV29-1 .
TGCGCCAGCAGCTGGGACCGGAGTACTGAAGCTTTCTTT CASSWDRSTEAFF many TRBJ1-1 13 TRBV5-1 .
TGTGCCAGCAGCTTAGCTTCGGGTATTCAGGCAGATACGCAGTATTTT CASSLASGIQADTQYF few TRBJ2-3 16 TRBV7-2 .
TGTGCCAGCAGCGTGGGAGCCGGGACAACCTACGAGCAGTACTTC CASSVGAGTTYEQYF many TRBJ2-7 15 TRBV9 .
TGTGCCAGCAGTTACTCAACGGGAGTCCTTAATCAGCCCCAGCATTTT CASSYSTGVLNQPQHF . TRBJ1-5 16 TRBV6-5 .
TGTGCCAGCAGCGATGGACTAGCGGGAGGCGAGACCCAGTACTTC CASSDGLAGGETQYF . TRBJ2-5 15 TRBV7-2 TRBD2
TGCAGTGATACCAGGCAAGCACAAGAGACCCAGTACTTC CSDTRQAQETQYF many TRBJ2-5 13 TRBV20-1 .
TGTGCCAGCAGCTCGGGACTGCTGAGGTCGGGCGGGGAGCTGTTTTTT CASSSGLLRSGGELFF many TRBJ2-2 16 TRBV7-2 .
TGCAGTGTTGGACACCCCGGCTACACCTTC CSVGHPGYTF . TRBJ1-2 10 TRBV20-1 .
TGTGCCAGCAGTTTCCCTACAGGGGCGGAGACCCAGTACTTC CASSFPTGAETQYF . TRBJ2-5 14 TRBV28 TRBD1
TGTGCCAGCAACGGGTATGGTCGGACTGAAGCTTTCTTT CASNGYGRTEAFF few TRBJ1-1 13 TRBV6-1 .
TGTGCCAGCAGCCGGCTCGGGACAGGTCCAAACTACGAGCAGTACTTC CASSRLGTGPNYEQYF few TRBJ2-7 16 TRBV3-1 TRBD1
TGTGCCAGCAGCCAAGTTACCGGGACAGGGGTCTACGAGCAGTACTTC CASSQVTGTGVYEQYF . TRBJ2-7 16 TRBV4-2 TRBD1